This passage covers 19 T cell receptor beta chains from one sample sequenced in a study of cytomegalovirus exposure and HLA in healthy donors. Both 60 Vbeta primers and 13 Jbeta primers went into the PCR. TCRdb keeps only in-frame clones here, not all; method: immunoSEQ multiplex PCR. The sample contains around 150,000 clones, 60% to 75% of which appear only once. The material sequenced was PBMCs. The receptor set was obtained from a human donor in good health.

The sample holds a few counts of this clone. CDR3 residues: CASSLPGTSGYEQYF. As DNA, the CDR3 is TGCGCCAGCAGCCTTCCCGGGACTAGCGGCTACGAGCAGTACTTC. The chain uses TRBV5-1 and TRBJ2-7; 11 bases line up with TRBD2. The CDR3 totals 15 residues. The V and J ends lost 4 bases and 3 bases, in that order; junction bases with no gene match: 6. Germline V gene sequence: CDR1 SGHRS, CDR2 YFSETQ.

In regard to this clone: Other DNA sequences in the sample encode the same CDR3. The chain has TRBV7-2 and TRBJ1-5, with D perhaps TRBD1 (6 bases). The CDR3 is 16 amino acids. Germline V CDR1 and CDR2: SGHTA, FQGNSA. V was cut by 1 base and J by 0 bases, with 10 bases left in between. CDR3: CASSLGTGRSNQPQHF. In nucleotides, the CDR3 is TGTGCCAGCAGCTTAGGCACAGGGCGTAGCAATCAGCCCCAGCATTTT. Looking up the rest from reference TRBV7-2 and TRBJ1-5 gives the full variable domain: GAGVSQSPSNKVTEKGKDVELRCDPISGHTALYWYRQSLGQGLEFLIYFQGNSAPDKSGLPSDRFSAERTGGSVSTLTIQRTQQEDSAVYLCASSLGTGRSNQPQHFGDGTRLSIL.

This clone was observed a few times. The gene calls are TRBV15 and TRBJ1-5, with 8 bases identical to TRBD1. CDR3 size: 16 residues. From germline, CDR1 is LNHNV and CDR2 YYDKDF (reference sequence). The J segment lost 4 bases and the V segment lost 5 bases, leaving 10 bases of the junction unmatched. The CDR3 bases are TGTGCCACCAGCGGCCAGGGGGCCGGGAGAAATCAGCCCCAGCATTTT. Amino acid sequence: CATSGQGAGRNQPQHF. The full variable domain, its missing parts supplied by reference TRBV15 and TRBJ1-5, is DAMVIQNPRYQVTQFGKPVTLSCSQTLNHNVMYWYQQKSSQAPKLLFHYYDKDFNNEADTPDNFQSRRPNTSFCFLDIRSPGLGDTAMYLCATSGQGAGRNQPQHFGDGTRLSIL.

The chain has TRBV28 and TRBJ2-7; 9 bases align to TRBD1. Germline loops: CDR1 MDHEN, CDR2 SYDVKM. The J segment lost 2 bases and the V segment lost 2 bases, leaving 4 bases of the junction unmatched. The CDR3 spans 15 residues. The CDR3 DNA is TGTGCCAGCAGTTTACCGGGACAGGGCGCCTACGAGCAGTACTTC. This translates into CASSLPGQGAYEQYF.

V and J are TRBV9 and TRBJ1-1; D remains unclear. With 3 bases removed from V and 2 bases from J, the gap between germline ends came to 11 bases. Germline V gene sequence: CDR1 SGDLS, CDR2 YYNGEE. There are 14 residues in the CDR3. In DNA, the CDR3 is TGTGCCAGCAGCGCCTACCAGACTAACACTGAAGCTTTCTTT. The encoded protein is CASSAYQTNTEAFF.

This clone was picked up a small number of times. The chain has TRBV5-1 and TRBJ2-7; possible D gene TRBD1, 5 bases. Germline V CDR1 and CDR2: SGHRS, YFSETQ. This CDR3 has 14 residues. The V end was cut by 2 bases, the J end by 0 bases, with 9 bases between. The CDR3 coding sequence is TGCGCCAGCAGCTTATATGACAGCTCCTACGAGCAGTACTTC. It yields the protein CASSLYDSSYEQYF.

A few counts support this clone. The chain carries TRBV7-2 and TRBJ2-7; TRBD2 matches at 12 bases. After removal of 1 base from V and 4 bases from J, the junction contained 8 bases not matched to a gene. Per germline, CDR1 SGHTA and CDR2 FQGNSA. This CDR3 region has 17 residues. In DNA form, the CDR3 reads TGTGCCAGCAGCTTAGTGTTGACTAGCGGGAGAATTTACGAGCAGTACTTC. It codes for CASSLVLTSGRIYEQYF.

V usage is TRBV4-1 and J usage is TRBJ2-5, with TRBD2 matching over 7 bases. The end of the DNA aligns better with TRBJ2-7, so the J call may be wrong. The CDR3 loop spans 16 amino acids. The germline CDR1 and CDR2 sequences are MGHRA and YSYEKL. This CDR3 is CASSQDPPGRLNEQYF. The CDR3 nucleotides read TGCGCCAGCAGCCAAGACCCCCCCGGGAGGTTAAACGAGCAGTACTTC.

Turning to this clone: The junction shows a germline mismatch at one end, possibly a read error. The rearrangement joins TRBV28 to TRBJ2-1, with TRBD2 as a possible D gene (5 bases). This CDR3 is 13 amino acids long. CDR1 MDHEN and CDR2 SYDVKM come from the germline V gene. The CDR3 loop reads CASTLLDYNEQFF. The DNA of the CDR3 is TGTGCCAGCACTTTACTAGACTACAATGAGCAGTTCTTC.

Regarding this clone: A junction boundary mismatches the germline segment, possibly from a read error. The chain carries TRBV11-3 and TRBJ2-7, with 8 bases matching TRBD1. The CDR3 sequence is 14 residues long. From germline, CDR1 is SGHNT and CDR2 YENEEA. CDR3 sequence reads: CASSTGTGNYEQHF. The DNA for the CDR3 is TGTGCCAGCAGCACGGGGACAGGAAACTACGAGCAGCACTTC.

The V gene is TRBV11-2, the J gene TRBJ2-5, with 7 bases matching TRBD1. The end of the DNA is better explained by TRBJ2-7, so the J call may be wrong. This CDR3 is built from 15 residues. Germline loops: CDR1 SGHAT, CDR2 FQNNGV. CDR3 sequence: CASSRGTGETYEQYF. The CDR3 DNA follows: TGTGCCAGCAGCCGGGGAACAGGGGAAACCTACGAGCAGTACTTC.

This clone was observed a handful of times. V usage is TRBV10-3 and J usage is TRBJ2-3, with 14 bases matching TRBD2. There are 17 residues in the CDR3. With 0 bases clipped from V and 4 bases from J, the junction kept 3 bases outside the gene matches. Germline-derived CDR1 and CDR2 are ENHRY and SYGVKD. The CDR3 coding sequence is TGTGCCATCAGTGAGTCATCGGGACTAGCGGGAGCAGATACGCAGTATTTT. Translated: CAISESSGLAGADTQYF.

This chain uses TRBV6-5 with TRBJ2-3; D remains unclear. The germline V gene has CDR1 MNHEY and CDR2 SVGAGI. V lost 0 bases and J 5 bases, leaving 9 bases between the germline ends. This CDR3 contains 14 residues. As DNA, the CDR3 is TGTGCCAGCAGTTACTCCGGGTCCAAAGATACGCAGTATTTT. Protein sequence: CASSYSGSKDTQYF.

This chain joins TRBV11-3 and TRBJ1-1; D unclear. The CDR3 extends over 18 amino acids. CDR1 SGHNT and CDR2 YENEEA come from the germline V gene. V dropped 4 bases and J dropped 6 bases, with 27 bases sitting between them. In nucleotides, the CDR3 is TGTGCCAGCAGCTCCCGTCCCCCCCCCGGAGGGAGGTACCCTGAAGCTTTCTTT. Translation: CASSSRPPPGGRYPEAFF.

The chain employs TRBV7-6 and TRBJ2-1, with 12 nucleotides matching TRBD2. The CDR3 extends over 15 amino acids. Trimming at V came to 4 bases and at J to 10 bases, leaving 8 bases not matched to a gene. Germline V gives CDR1 SGHVS, CDR2 FNYEAQ. In DNA, the CDR3 is TGTGCCAGCAGCTCTAGGACTAGCGGGATCCGGGAGCAGTTCTTC. Translation: CASSSRTSGIREQFF. Using reference TRBV7-6 and TRBJ2-1 for the parts outside the CDR3, the full variable domain is GAGVSQSPRYKVTKRGQDVALRCDPISGHVSLYWYRQALGQGPEFLTYFNYEAQQDKSGLPNDRFSAERPEGSISTLTIQRTEQRDSAMYRCASSSRTSGIREQFFGPGTRLTVL.

The CDR3 DNA sequence: TGTGCCAGCAGCGCGACTAGCGGCTACAATGAGCAGTTCTTC. Translation gives CASSATSGYNEQFF. The V and J genes are TRBV2 and TRBJ2-1; 9 bases align to TRBD2. V trimming: 6 bases; J trimming: 3 bases; junction bases outside the gene matches: 3. The length of the CDR3 is 14 residues. Germline V gene lookup returns CDR1 SNHLY and CDR2 FYNNEI.

The J gene is TRBJ2-5, the V gene TRBV6-5; no reliable D call. The V end lost 7 bases, the J end lost 5 bases, and 8 bases lay between the germline ends. Germline loops: CDR1 MNHEY, CDR2 SVGAGI. This CDR3 region has 11 residues. The CDR3: CASTWRETQYF. The DNA of the CDR3 is TGTGCCAGCACTTGGCGGGAGACCCAGTACTTC.

This chain connects TRBV4-3 to TRBJ2-1; 12 bases fit TRBD2. CDR3 length: 16 amino acids. Germline-derived CDR1 and CDR2 are LGHNA and YSLEER. V shed 5 bases, J shed 7 bases, and the junction held 9 bases outside the gene matches. The CDR3 is CASSGRLAGEGNEQFF. CDR3 DNA sequence: TGCGCCAGCAGCGGGCGACTAGCGGGAGAGGGGAATGAGCAGTTCTTC.

The chain links TRBV19 to TRBJ2-1; a possible D gene is TRBD2 (5 bases). Trimming removed 0 bases from V and 0 bases from J, with 9 bases in between. Germline lookup yields CDR1 LNHDA and CDR2 SQIVND (reference sequence). This CDR3 is 16 amino acids long. CDR3 in amino acids: CASSIEVGSSYNEQFF. The CDR3 nucleotides are TGTGCCAGTAGTATAGAAGTGGGGAGCTCCTACAATGAGCAGTTCTTC.